Each of the 15 T cell receptor beta chains below was sequenced from the same sample in a study of cytomegalovirus exposure and HLA in healthy donors. The PCR had 60 Vbeta and 13 Jbeta primers. The assay was immunoSEQ multiplex PCR, and TCRdb's table has in-frame clones only and misses some. The table includes 150,000 to 250,000 clones, roughly four fifths detected once. Sample: PBMCs. Source of these receptors: a woman in her forties or fifties in good health and CMV-seropositive.

The CDR3 spells CASSPTGLGSSGNTIYF. In DNA, the CDR3 is TGCGCCAGCAGCCCTACAGGGTTGGGGAGCTCTGGAAACACCATATATTTT. The chain joins TRBV4-3 to TRBJ1-3; tentative D call: TRBD1 (6 bases). Trimming removed 4 bases from V and 0 bases from J, with 16 bases in between. The germline V gene has CDR1 LGHNA and CDR2 YSLEER. CDR3 size: 17 residues.

This rearrangement joins TRBV28 to TRBJ1-2; D is undetermined. The germline CDR1 and CDR2 sequences are MDHEN and SYDVKM. The CDR3 totals 13 residues. V lost 6 bases and J lost 1, with 9 bases in between. CDR3 amino acids: CASSPLRNYGYTF. The CDR3, as DNA: TGTGCCAGCAGCCCTCTTCGTAACTATGGCTACACCTTC.

The chain recombines TRBV2 with TRBJ2-3, with 7 bases matching TRBD2. This CDR3 spans 16 amino acids. The germline V gene has CDR1 SNHLY and CDR2 FYNNEI. The V segment lost 1 base and the J segment 2 bases; nucleotides outside the gene matches: 6. The CDR3 nucleotides read TGTGCCAGCAGTGAAGGGACTAGTGGAGTCACAGATACGCAGTATTTT. As protein: CASSEGTSGVTDTQYF.

The rearrangement uses TRBV19 and TRBJ2-3; D perhaps matches TRBD1 (6 bases). Germline V gene lookup returns CDR1 LNHDA and CDR2 SQIVND (reference sequence). Trimming stripped 8 bases from V and 4 bases from J, with 13 bases between. There are 13 residues in the CDR3. In nucleotides, the CDR3 is TGTGCCAGTGATACAGGGTATTCAGATACGCAGTATTTT. Translated, it gives CASDTGYSDTQYF. Looking up the rest from reference TRBV19 and TRBJ2-3 gives the full variable domain: DGGITQSPKYLFRKEGQNVTLSCEQNLNHDAMYWYRQDPGQGLRLIYYSQIVNDFQKGDIAEGYSVSREKKESFPLTVTSAQKNPTAFYLCASDTGYSDTQYFGPGTRLTVL.

This chain uses TRBV9 with TRBJ2-7; possible D gene TRBD1, 5 bases. V lost 4 bases and J lost 6, with 11 bases in between. CDR3 size: 12 residues. Germline V gene lookup returns CDR1 SGDLS and CDR2 YYNGEE. The CDR3 here is CASSQDKSEQYF. The CDR3 coding sequence is TGTGCCAGCAGCCAGGACAAGTCCGAGCAGTACTTC.

The chain couples TRBV6-5 to TRBJ2-5, with 7 bases fitting TRBD1. The length of the CDR3 is 15 residues. With V trimmed by 4 bases and J by 1 base, 6 bases remained unmatched. Per germline, CDR1 MNHEY and CDR2 SVGAGI. The CDR3 bases are TGTGCCAGCAGTTCCACCGACAGGGTCCAAGAGACCCAGTACTTC. This codes for CASSSTDRVQETQYF.

This clone has a single count. This sequence joins TRBV5-1 and TRBJ2-1, with D tentatively TRBD2 (5 bases). Looked up from germline, CDR1 is SGHRS and CDR2 is YFSETQ. This CDR3 region has 16 residues. V was pared by 5 bases and J by 0 bases, with 15 bases between. In nucleotides, the CDR3 is TGCGCCAGCAGTCTTCAACGAGGAGGCTCCTACAATGAGCAGTTCTTC. This codes for CASSLQRGGSYNEQFF.

The genes are TRBV28 and TRBJ1-2; D gene unclear. Per germline, CDR1 MDHEN and CDR2 SYDVKM. This CDR3 is built from 13 residues. V lost 6 bases and J 11 bases, leaving 19 bases between the germline ends. The CDR3 reads CASREGTLDKYTF. DNA of the CDR3: TGTGCCAGCAGGGAGGGTACGCTCGACAAGTACACCTTC.

This clone was detected only once. The chain joins TRBV18 to TRBJ2-2, with TRBD1 matching over 9 bases. The germline gives CDR1 KGHSH, CDR2 LQKENI. The CDR3 has 12 amino acids. The V and J ends lost 8 bases and 6 bases, in that order; junction bases with no gene match: 1. Here the CDR3 DNA reads TGTGCCAGCCACAGGGGGCCCGGGGAGCTGTTTTTT. This sequence encodes CASHRGPGELFF.

The V gene is TRBV5-1, the J gene TRBJ2-3; maybe TRBD2 (6 bases). V lost 6 bases and J lost 3, with 17 bases in between. The CDR3 is 15 amino acids. Germline loops: CDR1 SGHRS, CDR2 YFSETQ. CDR3 nucleotides: TGCGCCAGCATGGGTGGAGGGGCCCGAACAGATACGCAGTATTTT. Protein: CASMGGGARTDTQYF.

This chain joins TRBV5-1 and TRBJ2-5, with 8 positions matching TRBD2. The CDR3 consists of 16 residues. The germline CDR1 and CDR2 sequences are SGHRS and YFSETQ. V shed 4 bases, J shed 5 bases, and the junction held 13 bases outside the gene matches. CDR3 loop: CASSTERGGLGETQYF. The CDR3 coding sequence is TGCGCCAGCAGCACAGAACGCGGGGGGTTGGGGGAGACCCAGTACTTC. Combining the CDR3 with reference TRBV5-1 and TRBJ2-5 gives the whole variable domain KAGVTQTPRYLIKTRGQQVTLSCSPISGHRSVSWYQQTPGQGLQFLFEYFSETQRNKGNFPGRFSGRQFSNSRSEMNVSTLELGDSALYLCASSTERGGLGETQYFGPGTRLLVL.

The V and J genes are TRBV5-1 and TRBJ1-1; D gene unclear. CDR1 is SGHRS, CDR2 YFSETQ, per germline. The V end was cut by 0 bases, the J end by 3 bases, with 9 bases between. The CDR3 contains 14 residues. The CDR3, as DNA: TGCGCCAGCAGCTTGGTAGAGAGGGACACTGAAGCTTTCTTT. Encoded protein: CASSLVERDTEAFF. Full variable domain (rest looked up from reference TRBV5-1 and TRBJ1-1): KAGVTQTPRYLIKTRGQQVTLSCSPISGHRSVSWYQQTPGQGLQFLFEYFSETQRNKGNFPGRFSGRQFSNSRSEMNVSTLELGDSALYLCASSLVERDTEAFFGQGTRLTVV.

CDR3 residues: CASSYSGTESYEQYF. The CDR3, as DNA: TGTGCCAGCAGTTACTCCGGGACAGAGTCCTACGAGCAGTACTTC. The chain has TRBV6-6 and TRBJ2-7, with 7 bases that match TRBD1. CDR1 and CDR2 (germline): MNHNY, SVGAGI (reference sequence). J was trimmed by 1 base and V by 0 bases; bases with no gene match: 3. CDR3 length: 15 residues.

The V gene is TRBV2, the J gene TRBJ2-3; D ambiguous. The CDR3 spans 13 residues. The germline CDR1 and CDR2 sequences are SNHLY and FYNNEI. The V gene lost 9 bases and the J gene lost 6 bases, with 16 bases spanning the gap. CDR3 protein: CARGTTSGDTQYF. The CDR3 DNA reads TGTGCCAGGGGTACTACGTCTGGGGATACGCAGTATTTT. Full variable domain (remainder filled in from reference TRBV2 and TRBJ2-3): EPEVTQTPSHQVTQMGQEVILRCVPISNHLYFYWYRQILGQKVEFLVSFYNNEISEKSEIFDDQFSVERPDGSNFTLKIRSTKLEDSAMYFCARGTTSGDTQYFGPGTRLTVL.

The chain joins TRBV14 to TRBJ1-6; 9 bases align to TRBD1. The germline V gene encodes CDR1 SGHDN and CDR2 FVKESK. This CDR3 contains 14 residues. The V and J ends lost 6 bases and 9 bases, in that order; junction bases with no gene match: 6. In DNA form, the CDR3 reads TGTGCCAGCAGGAACAGGGGGCGAGGTTCACCCCTCCACTTT. Translating gives CASRNRGRGSPLHF.